This T cell receptor (beta chain) emerged from a study of cytomegalovirus exposure and HLA in healthy donors. Study-level findings and limits: Looking again later, the authors saw that most CMV-associated TCR beta chains seemed HLA-restricted. Presence/absence results assume similar sequencing depth per donor, which may not hold.

Both 60 Vbeta primers and 13 Jbeta primers went into the PCR. Profiled with immunoSEQ multiplex PCR; TCRdb holds only in-frame clones, not every one. This table holds some 200,000 clones, roughly 83% found once. This clone was detected only once. Its antigen remains unidentified. When sampled, the donors appeared nominally healthy, though they likely had unrecorded immune exposures. J gave up 2 bases and V 9 bases, and 13 bases lay outside the gene matches. CDR3 length: 16 residues. Germline V gene sequence: CDR1 KGHSH, CDR2 LQKENI. The V gene is TRBV18, the J gene TRBJ2-1; 7 bases are shared with TRBD2. Material: PBMCs. The clonotype was recovered from a woman aged 45-60 years in good health and CMV-seronegative. DNA of the CDR3: TGTGCCAGTTTCACCACTCTAGCGGATGCCTACAATGAGCAGTTCTTC. Translated: CASFTTLADAYNEQFF.